The 15 T cell receptor beta chains presented below share a single source sample, sequenced in a study of tumor-infiltrating lymphocytes in primary liver carcinoma. The investigators made TCR beta cDNA from 500 ng total RNA, using a constant-region primer. Sequencing libraries for TCR beta derived from three nested multiplex PCR rounds that used slightly modified ARM-PCR. PCR rounds one and two used TRBV1-TRBV30 forward primers with a C-beta reverse primer for approximately 11 cycles each. TCRdb used MiXCR to reprocess the multiplex PCR reads, holding one entry per CDR3 protein. The sample has tens of thousands of distinct CDR3 sequences, around three quarters seen once. Between roughly 20 and 30 mg of unsorted bulk tissue served as the source from which RNA and DNA were co-extracted. Sequencing input: liver tumor tissue from sampling region 1. Subset given: tumor region T1, superior pole. These receptors all stem from a man in his forties with primary liver carcinoma and hepatitis B virus infection.

This clonotype was seen many times. This chain links TRBV12-3 or TRBV12-4 with TRBJ1-2; tentatively, D is TRBD1 (5 bases). The CDR3 consists of 15 residues. V was pared by 3 bases and J by 5 bases, with 16 bases between. The CDR3 protein is CASSFAFGGVYGYTF. As DNA, the CDR3 is TGTGCCAGCAGTTTCGCCTTTGGGGGGGTGTATGGCTACACCTTC.

This chain links TRBV11-2 with TRBJ2-3; no firm D call. V was shortened by 6 bases and J by 4 bases, with 17 bases between the two germline ends. The CDR3 extends over 15 amino acids. Germline values: CDR1 SGHAT, CDR2 FQNNGV. CDR3 sequence: CASRLYLASPDTQYF. For the CDR3, the DNA is TGTGCCAGCAGGTTGTACCTTGCGAGTCCAGATACGCAGTATTTT.

This chain links TRBV5-1 with TRBJ2-7, with 7 bases lining up with TRBD2. Trimming removed 1 base from V and 5 bases from J; junction bases left unmatched: 9. This CDR3 is 15 amino acids long. Germline V gene data show CDR1 as SGHRS and CDR2 as YFSETQ. The CDR3 coding sequence is TGCGCCAGCAGCTTGAGAGCGGGAAGGCCAAACGAGCAGTACTTC. It translates to CASSLRAGRPNEQYF.

A remark on this clonotype: Germline and junction disagree at one end, which may indicate a read error. CDR3 coding DNA: TGTGCCAACAGCCCGAAGCGTCAAAGGACGTCCACAACTAATGAAAGACTATTTTTT. Its protein product is CANSPKRQRTSTTNERLFF. The chain carries TRBV11-2 and TRBJ1-4; D remains ambiguous. The germline gives CDR1 SGHAT, CDR2 FQNNGV. The CDR3 loop spans 19 amino acids. Full variable domain (rest looked up from reference TRBV11-2 and TRBJ1-4): EAGVAQSPRYKIIEKRQSVAFWCNPISGHATLYWYQQILGQGPKLLIQFQNNGVVDDSQLPKDRFSAERLKGVDSTLKIQPAKLEDSAVYLCANSPKRQRTSTTNERLFFGSGTQLSVL.

Worth noting for this clonotype: One end of the junction fails to match germline, which may point to a read error. The chain links TRBV4-1 to TRBJ1-6; D is undetermined. The CDR3 is made up of 15 amino acids. Germline V gene sequence: CDR1 MGHRA, CDR2 YSYEKL. The chain's CDR3 is CASSQVRVSDSPPHF. CDR3 bases: TGCGCCAGCAGCCAAGTTCGGGTTTCTGATTCACCCCCCCACTTT.

With respect to this clonotype: The junction departs from the called germline gene at one end, perhaps through a read error. CDR3 sequence (DNA): TGTGCCAGTAACCAAGGGTCTAGCGGGGGTGTGTTCTTC. This translates into CASNQGSSGGVFF. The chain is built from TRBV4-3 and TRBJ2-1; TRBD2 agrees at 10 bases. The CDR3 contains 13 residues. The germline V gene encodes CDR1 LGHNA and CDR2 YSLEER.

The chain employs TRBV11-2 and TRBJ2-5; D possibly corresponds to TRBD2 (5 bases). The germline V gene has CDR1 SGHAT and CDR2 FQNNGV. The CDR3 loop spans 18 amino acids. V lost 1 base, J lost 10 bases, and 28 bases lay in between. CDR3 region: CASSLARLALGNKEVQYF. CDR3 bases: TGTGCCAGCAGCTTAGCGAGGCTAGCCCTGGGAAATAAAGAGGTCCAGTACTTC.

This clonotype is a singleton in its sample. One end of the junction fails to match germline, which may point to a read error. The rearrangement links TRBV7-6 to TRBJ2-5; the match to TRBD2 covers 11 bases. This CDR3 is 16 amino acids long. CDR1 is SGHVS, CDR2 FNYEAQ, per germline. The DNA of the CDR3 is TGTGCCAACAGCTCGCTAGCGGGAGGCTCCCTCAAGGCCCAGTACTTC. It encodes CANSSLAGGSLKAQYF.

Turning to this clonotype: At one end the junction does not follow the germline gene, possibly because of a read error. This chain uses TRBV6-6 with TRBJ1-1; D is perhaps TRBD1 (5 bases). This CDR3 comprises 15 residues. Germline CDR1 is MNHNY and CDR2 is SVGAGI (reference sequence). The CDR3 coding sequence is TGTGCCAGCAGTTCCTCATACGACAGTAACACAGAAGCTTTCTTT. This translates into CASSSSYDSNTEAFF.

This clonotype was seen more than once but under ten times. This chain links TRBV7-8 with TRBJ1-5; D remains ambiguous. Germline V CDR1 and CDR2: SGHVS, FQNEAQ. The CDR3 length is 13 residues. The germline V and J ends were trimmed by 2 bases and 5 bases, with 7 bases remaining between them. CDR3 sequence: CASSLNRDQPQHF. The CDR3 region has the DNA TGTGCCAGCAGCTTAAATCGGGATCAGCCCCAGCATTTT.

This clonotype was seen ten or more times. One end of the junction does not line up with germline, which may come from a read error. The rearrangement links TRBV11-1 to TRBJ1-5; D is perhaps TRBD1 (5 bases). This CDR3 spans 15 amino acids. Germline CDR1 and CDR2: SGHAT and FQDESV (reference sequence). CDR3 protein: CASILAGRVDQPQHF. In DNA form, the CDR3 reads TGTGCCAGCATCTTAGCGGGGCGAGTGGATCAGCCCCAGCATTTT.

As regards this clonotype: A much larger clone sits a single nucleotide away, making a read error possible. The chain uses TRBV28 and TRBJ2-7, with D possibly being TRBD1 (6 bases). The CDR3 has 13 residues. Germline CDR1 MDHEN, CDR2 SYDVKM. V was pared by 6 bases and J by 2 bases, with 11 bases between. The CDR3: CASSPGHAYEQYF. For the CDR3, the DNA is TGTGCCAGCAGCCCGGGACATGCCTACGAGCAGTACTTC.

With respect to this clonotype: Germline is not matched at one junction end, which may reflect a read error. V gene TRBV10-3 combines with J gene TRBJ1-5; D is undetermined. CDR3 length: 14 amino acids. The germline V gene encodes CDR1 ENHRY and CDR2 SYGVKD. CDR3 DNA sequence: TGTGCCACCAGTGAGTATGAGGGCGATCAGCACCAGCATTTC. Protein product: CATSEYEGDQHQHF.

This clonotype rates as medium-sized (0.01 to 0.1%). The V and J genes are TRBV6-6 and TRBJ1-6; TRBD1 matches at 9 bases. The germline V gene encodes CDR1 MNHNY and CDR2 SVGAGI (reference sequence). Trimming took 5 bases from V and 7 from J; bases not matched to a gene: 6. The CDR3 totals 15 residues. This chain's CDR3 is CASSLGTGRNSPLHF. The DNA of the CDR3 is TGTGCCAGCAGTCTAGGGACAGGGAGAAATTCACCCCTCCACTTT.

As concerns this clonotype: It may be a read error: a sequence one base away is much more abundant. The V call is TRBV6-6, the J call TRBJ2-1; unclear D gene. Germline assignment: CDR1 MNHNY and CDR2 SVGAGI (reference sequence). The CDR3 runs to 12 residues. CDR3 amino acids: CVSSYSGAEQFF. CDR3 bases: TGTGTCAGCAGTTACTCGGGTGCTGAGCAGTTCTTC.